This T cell receptor (beta chain) came from a study of metastatic and nonmetastatic thyroid tumors. Study in general: Both malignant and benign thyroid patients supplied peripheral blood and tumor or nodule tissue samples, across which the repertoires of these patients were then compared. Findings and caveats of the study: Malignant thyroid tumors reportedly exceeded benign nodules significantly in TCR beta diversity, with the difference appearing in blood and tumor.

Original processing methods: Building a distant-metastasis classifier for papillary thyroid cancer drew on CDR3 differences across clinicopathological groups. TCRdb used MiXCR to call clones anew from the PCR reads. These V and J calls rely on TCRdb rather than the paper's analysis. This table has tens of thousands of clones, around 25% appearing once. Patients had received no treatment of any kind before thyroid surgery. By frequency in the sample, this clone is medium-sized. What it recognizes is unknown. The sequence was collected from a female donor with papillary thyroid cancer or a benign thyroid nodule (not recorded which). Some clones in this sample may be carry-over from other donors' samples. The sequenced sample consisted of blood.

CDR3 nucleotide sequence: TGTGCCAGCAGCTCCGACAGGGTACAGCCCCAGCATTTT. Protein: CASSSDRVQPQHF. The V and J genes are TRBV6-2 or TRBV6-3 and TRBJ1-5, with 7 bases lining up with TRBD1. The germline CDR1 and CDR2 sequences are MNHEY and SVGEGT. This CDR3 is 13 amino acids long. With 6 bases clipped from V and 7 bases from J, the junction kept 6 bases outside the gene matches.